This T cell receptor (beta chain) was recorded in a study of blood T cells in healthy people across ages. Study overall: Template switching recovered approximately one barcoded beta molecule for every two T cells.

V lost 5 bases, J lost 2 bases, and 14 bases lay in between. Germline V gene lookup returns CDR1 SGHAT and CDR2 FQDESV (reference sequence). CDR3 length equals 15 residues. Every donor gave 9 to 10 milliliters of peripheral blood. Samples had at least 6.5 million PBMCs isolated from them. This clonotype was counted only a few times. With a J-beta primer mix and a sample-barcoded 5' primer, a second PCR ran 7 to 11 cycles. A single record per CDR3 protein comes from TCRdb applying MiXCR to the 5' RACE reads. This table holds under 1,000,000 distinct CDR3 sequences, 35% to 40% found once. The chain employs TRBV11-1 and TRBJ2-3; D might be TRBD2 (7 bases). This TCR derives from a man younger than 30 in good health. The sample was blood. CDR3 sequence reads: CASSPGGHTTDTQYF. The CDR3 DNA sequence: TGTGCCAGCAGCCCCGGGGGGCACACCACAGATACGCAGTATTTT.